This T cell receptor beta chain was observed in a study of type 1 regulatory T cells. Overall study: This in vitro CD4 product, T-allo10, is enriched for Tr1 cells and alloantigen-specific.

A word on this clonotype: Its antigen remains unidentified.

The CDR3 covers 15 residues. V shed 7 bases and J 5 bases; nucleotides not matched to a gene: 13. Per the germline V gene, CDR1 is SGHVS and CDR2 is FQNEAQ. TCRdb fed the reads into MiXCR, producing one record per CDR3 protein. The table has some 20,000 distinct CDR3 sequences, roughly 45% seen once; the top ten hold more than 4%. The clonotype comes from a human donor in good health. V gene TRBV7-8 combines with J gene TRBJ2-5, with TRBD1 identical over 7 bases. The specimen was cultured T cells, either the whole culture or a sorted T cell fraction (not recorded which). In DNA, the CDR3 is TGTGCCAGCACCTCCTTCCAGGGGGTTAGGGAGACCCAGTACTTC. It encodes CASTSFQGVRETQYF.